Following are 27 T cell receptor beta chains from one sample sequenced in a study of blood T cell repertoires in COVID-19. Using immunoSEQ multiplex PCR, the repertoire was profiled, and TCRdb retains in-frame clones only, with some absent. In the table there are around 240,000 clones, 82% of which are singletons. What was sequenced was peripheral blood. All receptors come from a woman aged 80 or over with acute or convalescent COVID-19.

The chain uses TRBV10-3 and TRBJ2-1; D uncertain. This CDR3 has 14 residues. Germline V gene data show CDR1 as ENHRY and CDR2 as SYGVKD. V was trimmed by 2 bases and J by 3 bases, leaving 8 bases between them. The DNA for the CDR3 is TGTGCCATCAGTGAGGCACAGCACTACAATGAGCAGTTCTTC. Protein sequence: CAISEAQHYNEQFF.

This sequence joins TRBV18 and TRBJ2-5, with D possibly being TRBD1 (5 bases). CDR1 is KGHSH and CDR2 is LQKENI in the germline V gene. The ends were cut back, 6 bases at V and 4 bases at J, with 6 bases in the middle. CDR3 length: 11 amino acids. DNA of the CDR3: TGTGCCAGCTCGCAGGGAGAGACCCAGTACTTC. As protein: CASSQGETQYF.

Here the CDR3 reads CASSLVIAGPEQYF. The CDR3 DNA reads as TGTGCCAGCAGCTTGGTAATAGCTGGCCCGGAGCAGTACTTC. J is TRBJ2-7 and V is TRBV5-5; D unclear. Germline CDR1 and CDR2: SGHKS and YYEKEE (reference sequence). This CDR3 spans 14 amino acids. V gave up 0 bases and J gave up 7 bases, with 14 bases separating them.

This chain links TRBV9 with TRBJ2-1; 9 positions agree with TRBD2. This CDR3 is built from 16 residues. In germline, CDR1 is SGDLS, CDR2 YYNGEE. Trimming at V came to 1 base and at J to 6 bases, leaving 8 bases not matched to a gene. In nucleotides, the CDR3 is TGTGCCAGCAGCGTATCTTCGGGACTAGCTGGCAATGAGCAGTTCTTC. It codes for CASSVSSGLAGNEQFF.

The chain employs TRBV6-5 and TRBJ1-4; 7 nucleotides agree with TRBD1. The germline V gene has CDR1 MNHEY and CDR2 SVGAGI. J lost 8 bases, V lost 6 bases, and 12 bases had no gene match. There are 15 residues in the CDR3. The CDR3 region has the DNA TGTGCCAGCAGAACCGGGGACAGCCCATGGGAAAAACTGTTTTTT. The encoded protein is CASRTGDSPWEKLFF.

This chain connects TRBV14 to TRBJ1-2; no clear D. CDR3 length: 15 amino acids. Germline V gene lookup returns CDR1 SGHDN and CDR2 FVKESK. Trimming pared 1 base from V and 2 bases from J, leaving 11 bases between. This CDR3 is CASSQAPTRNYGYTF. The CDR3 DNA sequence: TGTGCCAGCAGCCAAGCCCCCACAAGAAACTATGGCTACACCTTC.

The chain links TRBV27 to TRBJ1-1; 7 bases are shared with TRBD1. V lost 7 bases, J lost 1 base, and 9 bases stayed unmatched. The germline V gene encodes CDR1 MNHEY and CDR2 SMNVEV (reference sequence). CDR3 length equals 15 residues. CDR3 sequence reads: CASMSDRVSNTEAFF. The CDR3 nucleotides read TGTGCCAGCATGTCCGACAGGGTGTCGAACACTGAAGCTTTCTTT.

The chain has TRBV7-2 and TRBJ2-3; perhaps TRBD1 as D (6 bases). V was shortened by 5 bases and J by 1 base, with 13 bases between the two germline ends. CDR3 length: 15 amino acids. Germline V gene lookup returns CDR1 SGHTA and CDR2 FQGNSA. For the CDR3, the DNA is TGTGCCAGCAGCCCCACAGGGACCCGCACAGATACGCAGTATTTT. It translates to CASSPTGTRTDTQYF.

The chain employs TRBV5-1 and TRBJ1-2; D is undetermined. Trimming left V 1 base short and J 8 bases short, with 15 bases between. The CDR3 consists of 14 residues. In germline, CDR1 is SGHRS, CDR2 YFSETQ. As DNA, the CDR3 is TGCGCCAGCAGCTTGAGTAGACCGGACTCCGGCTACACCTTC. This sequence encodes CASSLSRPDSGYTF.

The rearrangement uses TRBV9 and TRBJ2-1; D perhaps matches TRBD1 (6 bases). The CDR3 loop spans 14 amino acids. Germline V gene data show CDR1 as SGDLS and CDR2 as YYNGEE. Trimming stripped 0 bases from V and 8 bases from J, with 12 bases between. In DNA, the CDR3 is TGTGCCAGCAGCGTAGGACAGGTGGAGTATGAGCAGTTCTTC. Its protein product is CASSVGQVEYEQFF. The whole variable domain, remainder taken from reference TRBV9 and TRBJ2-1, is DSGVTQTPKHLITATGQRVTLRCSPRSGDLSVYWYQQSLDQGLQFLIQYYNGEERAKGNILERFSAQQFPDLHSELNLSSLELGDSALYFCASSVGQVEYEQFFGPGTRLTVL.

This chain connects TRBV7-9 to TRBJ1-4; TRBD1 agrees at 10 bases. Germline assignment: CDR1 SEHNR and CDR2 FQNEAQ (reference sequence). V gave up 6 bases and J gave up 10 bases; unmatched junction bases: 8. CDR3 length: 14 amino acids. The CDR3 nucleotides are TGTGCCAGCAGTAACCGGGACAGGGGCGGAAAACTGTTTTTT. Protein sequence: CASSNRDRGGKLFF.

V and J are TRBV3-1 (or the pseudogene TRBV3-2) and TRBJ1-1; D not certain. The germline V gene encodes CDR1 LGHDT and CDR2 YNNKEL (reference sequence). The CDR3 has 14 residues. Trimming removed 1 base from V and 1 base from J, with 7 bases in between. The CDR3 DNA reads TGTGCCAGCAGCCAAGCCCGGGGGAACACTGAAGCTTTCTTT. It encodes CASSQARGNTEAFF.

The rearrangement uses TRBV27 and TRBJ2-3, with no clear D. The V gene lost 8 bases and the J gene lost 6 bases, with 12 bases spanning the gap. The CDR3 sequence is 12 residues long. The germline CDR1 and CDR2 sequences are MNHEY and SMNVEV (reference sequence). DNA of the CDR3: TGTGCCAGCGCCTTTTACCGGGATACGCAGTATTTT. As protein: CASAFYRDTQYF.

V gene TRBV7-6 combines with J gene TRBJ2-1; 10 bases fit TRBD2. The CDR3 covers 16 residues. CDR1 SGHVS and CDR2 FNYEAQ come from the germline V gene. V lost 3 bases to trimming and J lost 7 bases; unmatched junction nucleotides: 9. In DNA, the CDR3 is TGTGCCAGCAGCTTTACTAGCGGGAACCTAGGGAATGAGCAGTTCTTC. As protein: CASSFTSGNLGNEQFF.

Here the CDR3 reads CASSPGRSNEQFF. The CDR3 coding sequence is TGTGCCAGCAGCCCCGGGAGGAGCAATGAGCAGTTCTTC. J is TRBJ2-1 and V is TRBV9, with TRBD2 matching 7 bases. CDR1 is SGDLS and CDR2 is YYNGEE in the germline V gene. The ends lost 4 bases at V and 6 bases at J; junction bases unmatched: 4. The CDR3 sequence is 13 residues long.

CDR3 sequence reads: CASSKRQTTNEKLFF. The CDR3 bases are TGTGCCAGCTCAAAACGACAGACAACTAATGAAAAACTGTTTTTT. This chain links TRBV18 with TRBJ1-4; D is perhaps TRBD1 (5 bases). The V end was cut by 5 bases, the J end by 0 bases, with 10 bases between. Per germline, CDR1 KGHSH and CDR2 LQKENI. This CDR3 is 15 amino acids long.

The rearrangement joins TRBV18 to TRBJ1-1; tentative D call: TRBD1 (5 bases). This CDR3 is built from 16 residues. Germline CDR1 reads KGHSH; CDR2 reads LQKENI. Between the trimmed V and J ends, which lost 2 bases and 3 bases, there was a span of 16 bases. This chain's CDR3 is CASSPGSGGWDTEAFF. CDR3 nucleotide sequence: TGTGCCAGCTCACCAGGTTCCGGGGGTTGGGACACTGAAGCTTTCTTT.

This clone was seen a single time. The CDR3 DNA sequence: TGTGCCAGCAGCCAAGTTTGGAGACCGCGGAAAGCCGGGACTAGTCACTCCTACGAGCAGTACTTC. Encoded protein: CASSQVWRPRKAGTSHSYEQYF. The chain joins TRBV3-1 (or the pseudogene TRBV3-2) to TRBJ2-7, with 8 bases lining up with TRBD2. The CDR3 is 22 amino acids. The J segment lost 0 bases and the V segment lost 1 base, leaving 23 bases of the junction unmatched. Per germline, CDR1 LGHDT and CDR2 YNNKEL (reference sequence).

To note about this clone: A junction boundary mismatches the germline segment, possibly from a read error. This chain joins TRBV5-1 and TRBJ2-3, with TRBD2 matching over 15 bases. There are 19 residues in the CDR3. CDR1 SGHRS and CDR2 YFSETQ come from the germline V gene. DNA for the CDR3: TGCGCCAGCAACTTGCTTGGAGGGACTAGCGGGGGGAGGTTAGATACGCAGTATTTT. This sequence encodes CASNLLGGTSGGRLDTQYF.

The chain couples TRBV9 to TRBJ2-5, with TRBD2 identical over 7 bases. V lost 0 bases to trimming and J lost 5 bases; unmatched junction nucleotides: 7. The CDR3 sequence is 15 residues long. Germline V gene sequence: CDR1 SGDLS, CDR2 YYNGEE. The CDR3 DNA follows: TGTGCCAGCAGCGTAGCCAGCGGGGTCTTGGAGACCCAGTACTTC. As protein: CASSVASGVLETQYF.

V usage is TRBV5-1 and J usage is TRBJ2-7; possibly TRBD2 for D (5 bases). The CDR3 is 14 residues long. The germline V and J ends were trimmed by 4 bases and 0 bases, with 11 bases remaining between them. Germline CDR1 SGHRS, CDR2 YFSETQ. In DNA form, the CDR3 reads TGCGCCAGCAGCGCCCGGGGTCCCTCCTACGAGCAGTACTTC. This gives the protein CASSARGPSYEQYF.

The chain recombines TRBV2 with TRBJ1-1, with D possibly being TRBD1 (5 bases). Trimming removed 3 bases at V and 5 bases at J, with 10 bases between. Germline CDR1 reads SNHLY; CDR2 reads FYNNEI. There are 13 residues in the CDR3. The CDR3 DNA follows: TGTGCCAGCAGTGACAGGGTTAGGACTGAAGCTTTCTTT. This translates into CASSDRVRTEAFF.

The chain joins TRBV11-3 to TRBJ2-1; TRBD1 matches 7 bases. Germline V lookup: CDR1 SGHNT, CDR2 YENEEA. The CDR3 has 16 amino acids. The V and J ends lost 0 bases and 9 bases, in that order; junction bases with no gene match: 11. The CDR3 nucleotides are TGTGCCAGCAGCTTAGATAATTTTGGGAACAGGGGTGAGCAGTTCTTC. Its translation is CASSLDNFGNRGEQFF.

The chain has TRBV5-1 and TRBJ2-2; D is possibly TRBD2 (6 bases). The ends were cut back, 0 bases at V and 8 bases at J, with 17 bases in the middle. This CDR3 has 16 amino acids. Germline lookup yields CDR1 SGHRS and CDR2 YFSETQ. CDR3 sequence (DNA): TGCGCCAGCAGCTTGGAAGCGACTAGAGGCTCTGGGGAGCTGTTTTTT. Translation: CASSLEATRGSGELFF.

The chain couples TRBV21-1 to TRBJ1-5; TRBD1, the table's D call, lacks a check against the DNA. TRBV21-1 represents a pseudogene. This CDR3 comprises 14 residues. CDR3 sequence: CASSTQGKGQPQHF. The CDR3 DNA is TGTGCCAGCAGCACTCAGGGGAAGGGTCAGCCCCAGCATTTT.

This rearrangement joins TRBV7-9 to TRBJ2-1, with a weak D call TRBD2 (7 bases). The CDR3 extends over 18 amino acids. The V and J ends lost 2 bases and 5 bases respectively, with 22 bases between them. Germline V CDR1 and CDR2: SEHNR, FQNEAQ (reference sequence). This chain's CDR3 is CASSLRLLTQGGHNEQFF. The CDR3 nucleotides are TGTGCCAGCAGCTTACGCTTACTGACACAGGGAGGGCACAATGAGCAGTTCTTC.

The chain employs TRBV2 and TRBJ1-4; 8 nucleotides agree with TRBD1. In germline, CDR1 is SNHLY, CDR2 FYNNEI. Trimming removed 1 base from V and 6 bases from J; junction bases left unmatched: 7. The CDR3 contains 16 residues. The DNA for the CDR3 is TGTGCCAGCAGTGAAGTGGGACAGGAGCACCATGAAAAACTGTTTTTT. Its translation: CASSEVGQEHHEKLFF.